Listed below are T cell receptor beta chains from one sample, sequenced in a study of blood T cell repertoires in COVID-19. Data came from immunoSEQ multiplex PCR; TCRdb stores just in-frame clones and leaves some out. The sample yields about 75,000 clones, 79% seen once. The material sequenced was peripheral blood. The receptors shown here come from a woman of 80 years or more with active or convalescent COVID-19. The CDR3 runs from the conserved cysteine through the conserved F or W. Each record gives: D gene, J gene, clone size, V gene, CDR3 DNA, CDR3 protein. D genes are given only for firm matches. Size is omitted from some rows. Given values are once, few, many or a class for expanded clones.

-,TRBJ2-4,-,TRBV12-3/TRBV12-4,TGTGCCAGCATGTCCCCCAGAAACATTCAGTACTTC,CASMSPRNIQYF
-,TRBJ1-3,once,TRBV27,TGTGCCAGCAGTCCAGGATTTACCGCCTCTGGAAACACCATATATTTT,CASSPGFTASGNTIYF
-,TRBJ1-3,few,TRBV9,TGTGCCAGCACCGGACAAGCTGGAAACACCATATATTTT,CASTGQAGNTIYF
TRBD2,TRBJ2-1,few,TRBV7-9,TGTGCCAGCAGCTATCGAGGACTAGCGGGGGGGAATGAGCAGTTCTTC,CASSYRGLAGGNEQFF
-,TRBJ2-7,-,TRBV10-1,TGCGCCAGCAGGGACACCGAACCTACGTCCTACGAGCAGTACTTC,CASRDTEPTSYEQYF
TRBD2,TRBJ2-5,-,TRBV18,TGTGCCAGCTCAGCAGTGGGGACTAGCGGGGGGAAGACCCAGTACTTC,CASSAVGTSGGKTQYF
TRBD2,TRBJ2-7,-,TRBV28,TGTGCCAGCAGTTTGACTAGCGGTATCTACGAGCAGTACTTC,CASSLTSGIYEQYF
-,TRBJ1-1,-,TRBV4-2,TGTGCCAGCAGCCAAGATGTGGGGGGGAACACTGAAGCTTTCTTT,CASSQDVGGNTEAFF
TRBD2,TRBJ2-3,few,TRBV19,TGTGCCAGTAGTATTTCGTCTAGCGGGGGTTCACAAGGTACGCAGTATTTT,CASSISSSGGSQGTQYF
-,TRBJ2-7,-,TRBV6-2/TRBV6-3,TGTGCCAGCAGTTACAGACAAGAGCAGTACTTC,CASSYRQEQYF
TRBD1,TRBJ2-2,-,TRBV3-1/TRBV3-2,TGTGCCAGCAGCCAGGAAGGGGGCGCGGTACGCGGGGAGCTGTTTTTT,CASSQEGGAVRGELFF
-,TRBJ1-2,few,TRBV4-3,TGCGCCAGCAGCTTACGGTCGGTGGACTCCAAGGGTTATGGCTACACCTTC,CASSLRSVDSKGYGYTF
-,TRBJ2-1,-,TRBV6-2/TRBV6-3,TGTGCCAGCAGTTACTCGAGAAGGGCTGGCGGGGCTGAGCAGTTCTTC,CASSYSRRAGGAEQFF
TRBD1,TRBJ1-5,-,TRBV19,TGTGCCAGTAGTGCACGGGACAGGGGGTTCGATCAGCCCCAGCATTTT,CASSARDRGFDQPQHF
TRBD2,TRBJ2-3,-,TRBV3-1/TRBV3-2,TGTGCCAGCAGCCTTCAGCGGGGGGGAACCACAGATACGCAGTATTTT,CASSLQRGGTTDTQYF
TRBD1,TRBJ1-1,-,TRBV7-2,TGTGCCAGCAGCGCAAAGGGACAGGCATACACTGAAGCTTTCTTT,CASSAKGQAYTEAFF
TRBD2,TRBJ2-1,-,TRBV2,TGTGCCAGCAGCGGCCAAGCGGGAGTCGAGCAGTTCTTC,CASSGQAGVEQFF
-,TRBJ1-5,-,TRBV15,TGTGCCACCAGCAGAGTTAGAATTAATAATCAGCCCCAGCATTTT,CATSRVRINNQPQHF
-,TRBJ1-1,-,TRBV16,TGTGCCAGCAGCCGCGATCAGGCAGAAGGAGCTTTCTTT,CASSRDQAEGAFF
TRBD1,TRBJ2-7,few,TRBV13,TGTGCCAGCAGCTTAGGCCTAGTCGGGGACAGTGGGTGGTACGAGCAGTACTTC,CASSLGLVGDSGWYEQYF
TRBD2,TRBJ2-7,-,TRBV9,TGTGCCAGCAGCTCGCGACTAGCGGGAGACCACGAGCAGTACTTC,CASSSRLAGDHEQYF
TRBD2,TRBJ2-1,once,TRBV4-3,TGCGCCAGCAGCCAACTCGGGGGACTAGCAATCTACAATGAGCAGTTCTTC,CASSQLGGLAIYNEQFF
TRBD2,TRBJ2-2,-,TRBV5-1,TGCGCCAGCAGCCTCGGGACTAGCGGGAGGGCCACCGGGGAGCTGTTTTTT,CASSLGTSGRATGELFF
-,TRBJ2-6,-,TRBV21-1,TGTGCCAGCAGCAAAGCTAGGGAGACAGGGGCCCCTTGCTCTGGGGCCAACGTCCTGACTTTC,CASSKARETGAPCSGANVLTF
-,TRBJ2-1,-,TRBV19,TGTGCCAGTAGCCAACTAACTAGTTTGGATGAGCAGTTCTTC,CASSQLTSLDEQFF
TRBD1,TRBJ1-2,once,TRBV3-1/TRBV3-2,TGTGCCAGCAGCCAAGATCCGGGACAGGGCTATGGCTACACCTTC,CASSQDPGQGYGYTF
-,TRBJ2-3,once,TRBV11-3,TGTGCCAGCTCCCTAGGGGGCACAGATACGCAGTATTTT,CASSLGGTDTQYF
-,TRBJ1-6,-,TRBV7-2,TGTGCCAGCAGCACGGACAGTAGACGCTATAATTCACCCCTCCACTTT,CASSTDSRRYNSPLHF
TRBD1,TRBJ2-7,-,TRBV7-9,TGTGCCAGCAGCTTCCCGGGACAGGGTGGTGAGCAGTACTTC,CASSFPGQGGEQYF
-,TRBJ1-2,-,TRBV25-1,TGTGCCAGCAGTTCCTTTGAGGGTGGGTTTTATGGCTACACCTTC,CASSSFEGGFYGYTF
-,TRBJ2-5,-,TRBV7-9,TGTGCCAGCAGCCCCTCGGTGGCCACTGAGGTGGAGACCCAGTACTTC,CASSPSVATEVETQYF
-,TRBJ2-1,-,TRBV10-3,TGTGCCATCAGTGAGTTTACTAGCTCCTACAATGAGCAGTTCTTC,CAISEFTSSYNEQFF
-,TRBJ1-1,-,TRBV2,TGTGCCAGCAGTGAAGGGACAGCCATGAACACTGAAGCTTTCTTT,CASSEGTAMNTEAFF
TRBD1,TRBJ1-4,-,TRBV7-2,TGTGCCAGCGGCGGACAGGGGGCAACTAATGAAAAACTGTTTTTT,CASGGQGATNEKLFF
TRBD1,TRBJ1-6,once,TRBV19,TGTGCCAGTAGTCCGCCACGAGGGCAGGGGGCGCGGAATTCACCCCTCCACTTT,CASSPPRGQGARNSPLHF
TRBD1,TRBJ2-7,once,TRBV7-8,TGTGCCAGCAGTCTTCGAGGACAGGGGTCCTACGAGCAGTACTTC,CASSLRGQGSYEQYF
TRBD2,TRBJ2-3,-,TRBV14,TGTGCCAGCAGCCAGGCTAGCGGGGGTTCATTCGTCACAGATACGCAGTATTTT,CASSQASGGSFVTDTQYF
-,TRBJ1-5,-,TRBV6-6,TGTGCCAGCAGTTACTCAGGGGCCCTAAGCAATCAGCCCCAGCATTTT,CASSYSGALSNQPQHF
-,TRBJ2-3,-,TRBV7-2,TGTGCCAGCAGCTTATCGGTTGCGCAGTATTTT,CASSLSVAQYF
-,TRBJ2-7,-,TRBV15,TGTGCCACCAGCAGGGTATTGCTCGGCGAGCAGTACTTC,CATSRVLLGEQYF
-,TRBJ2-4,-,TRBV29-1,TGCAGCGTCGAACCCGCATGGGGGGAGGCAAACATTCAGTACTTC,CSVEPAWGEANIQYF
-,TRBJ1-4,-,TRBV28,TGTGCCAGCAGTTTAAGGACAACTGAAAAACTGTTTTTT,CASSLRTTEKLFF
TRBD1,TRBJ2-7,-,TRBV4-2,TGTGCCAGCAGCCAAAAAGGGACAGCCCGCGAGCAGTACTTC,CASSQKGTAREQYF
TRBD2,TRBJ2-7,-,TRBV6-6,TGTGCCACCTCCATGGGGGGGAGGTACGAGCAGTACTTC,CATSMGGRYEQYF
-,TRBJ2-2,-,TRBV7-2,TGTGCCAGCAGCCCCCAATCGCCAGGGACTGGCACCGGGGAGCTGTTTTTT,CASSPQSPGTGTGELFF
-,TRBJ1-5,-,TRBV6-1,TGTGCCAGCAGTGAAGATGGCCGGGGTCCCCTCCTCAATCAGCCCCAGCATTTT,CASSEDGRGPLLNQPQHF
TRBD2,TRBJ2-1,few,TRBV11-3,TGTGCCAGCAGCTGGACTAGGCTAGCGGATGAGCAGTTCTTC,CASSWTRLADEQFF
TRBD2,TRBJ2-5,-,TRBV7-2,TGTGCCAGCAGCTTAGCGGCGCGGGGGGCGCAAGAGACCCAGTACTTC,CASSLAARGAQETQYF
TRBD1,TRBJ2-3,-,TRBV4-1,TGCGCCAGCAGCCAGCTGGACAGGAGTCCGGGTGCAGATACGCAGTATTTT,CASSQLDRSPGADTQYF
-,TRBJ2-1,-,TRBV7-2,TGTGCCAGCAGCGCGGGACTTCCAGGGGGTGTAGAGCAGTTCTTC,CASSAGLPGGVEQFF
-,TRBJ2-7,-,TRBV4-1,TGCGCCAGCAGCCAAGAGGACACCCGGGCGTGGGAGCAGTACTTC,CASSQEDTRAWEQYF
TRBD2,TRBJ2-3,-,TRBV29-1,TGCAGCGTCCCGGTAGCGGGAGACGTGGATACGCAGTATTTT,CSVPVAGDVDTQYF
-,TRBJ2-1,-,TRBV5-1,TGCGCCAGCAGCTTGCAGAACTCCTACAATGAGCAGTTCTTC,CASSLQNSYNEQFF
-,TRBJ2-5,-,TRBV20-1,TGCAGTGCTAGTCAAGCGTCGGCCCAGTACTTC,CSASQASAQYF
-,TRBJ1-4,-,TRBV19,TGTGCCAGTAGTATAGACAGTGCAACTAATGAAAAACTGTTTTTT,CASSIDSATNEKLFF
TRBD2,TRBJ2-3,-,TRBV19,TGTGCCAGTAGTCCCTGGGACTACGGGAGCACAGATACGCAGTATTTT,CASSPWDYGSTDTQYF